A selection of T cell receptor beta chains follows, all from one sample in a study of TIL therapy for anti-PD-1-resistant metastatic lung cancer. Using immunoSEQ multiplex PCR, the repertoire was profiled, and TCRdb retains in-frame clones only, with some absent. The sample records some 43,000 clones, 70% to 80% being singletons. The source was blood, collected at baseline. All receptors come from a man between 65 and 85 years old with non-small cell lung cancer. The CDR3 runs from the conserved cysteine through the conserved F or W. The D gene is left open where the match is weak. The size field is filled for only some rows; it gives once, few, many or a size class.

length	V	J	D	size	DNA	CDR3
12	TRBV5-1	TRBJ2-2	.	.	TGCGCCAGCAGCCTAAGGGTGGGGGAGCTGTTTTTT	CASSLRVGELFF
12	TRBV28	TRBJ1-6	.	few	TGTGCCAGCAGTAACCAGAGGGGGGCCCTCCACTTT	CASSNQRGALHF
16	TRBV28	TRBJ1-2	.	.	TGTGCCAGCGCGATTACCCCTGGCGGATCTAACTATGGCTACACCTTC	CASAITPGGSNYGYTF
14	TRBV25-1	TRBJ1-2	.	.	TGTGCCAGCGAGCGGGGGGGAGATAACTATGGCTACACCTTC	CASERGGDNYGYTF
15	TRBV29-1	TRBJ2-7	TRBD1	.	TGCAGCGTTAAAATTCCGGGACAGGGAGGCTACGAGCAGTACTTC	CSVKIPGQGGYEQYF
11	TRBV6-5	TRBJ2-7	.	.	TGTGCCAGCAATGCAGGGTCGGAGCAGTACTTC	CASNAGSEQYF
11	TRBV10-1	TRBJ2-2	.	.	TGCGCCAGCCAAGAGGTCAGGGAGCTGTTTTTT	CASQEVRELFF
14	TRBV18	TRBJ1-2	.	.	TGTGCCAGCTCACCCGAGAGACAGGATTATGGCTACACCTTC	CASSPERQDYGYTF
14	TRBV5-4	TRBJ1-5	.	.	TGTGCCAGCAGCATCGATTCTAGCAATCAGCCCCAGCATTTT	CASSIDSSNQPQHF
14	TRBV6-5	TRBJ1-6	TRBD1	.	TGTGCCAGCAGACCACAGGGGGCGAATTCACCCCTCCACTTT	CASRPQGANSPLHF
14	TRBV28	TRBJ1-2	.	once	TGTGCCAGCAGTCCCAGCTGGGGGGCCTATGGCTACACCTTC	CASSPSWGAYGYTF
14	TRBV30	TRBJ1-4	.	.	TGTGCCTGGAGCGCTTGGGCGTTTAATGAAAAACTGTTTTTT	CAWSAWAFNEKLFF
14	TRBV4-1	TRBJ2-3	.	.	TGCGCCAGCAGCCGGGACCGAAACACAGATACGCAGTATTTT	CASSRDRNTDTQYF
15	TRBV6-6	TRBJ1-2	TRBD1	.	TGTGCCAGCAGTAATCCAGGGGGACGGGCATATGGCTACACCTTC	CASSNPGGRAYGYTF
12	TRBV5-4	TRBJ2-7	.	.	TGTGCCAGCAGCTCACAGGAATCCGAGCAGTACTTC	CASSSQESEQYF
13	TRBV6-6	TRBJ2-3	TRBD1	.	TGTGCCACATCGAATAACAGGGGAGATACGCAGTATTTT	CATSNNRGDTQYF
12	TRBV29-1	TRBJ2-5	.	.	TGCAGCGTTGAACTAGTGAAAGAGACCCAGTACTTC	CSVELVKETQYF
15	TRBV19	TRBJ1-3	.	.	TGTGCCAGTACCGGAAGCTCGGGTATAGGAAACACCATATATTTT	CASTGSSGIGNTIYF
14	TRBV27	TRBJ2-3	.	.	TGTGCCAGCAGAAGCCAAAGGGACACAGATACGCAGTATTTT	CASRSQRDTDTQYF
14	TRBV2	TRBJ2-7	TRBD1	few	TGTGCCAGCAGGACGGACAGGCGTACCTACGAGCAGTACTTC	CASRTDRRTYEQYF
17	TRBV7-6	TRBJ2-7	TRBD1	few	TGTGCCAGCAGCTCTGCCCCGGGACAGGGGGCGTCGTACGAGCAGTACTTC	CASSSAPGQGASYEQYF
14	TRBV7-3	TRBJ2-1	TRBD2	.	TGTGCCAGCAGTCCGGGACTAGAGGCCAATGAGCAGTTCTTC	CASSPGLEANEQFF
15	TRBV25-1	TRBJ1-6	.	few	TGTGCCAGCAGTGAAGGGGACCGTTATAATTCACCCCTCCACTTT	CASSEGDRYNSPLHF
15	TRBV11-2	TRBJ2-2	.	.	TGTGCCAGCAGCTTTCGGGGGCTAGACACCGGGGAGCTGTTTTTT	CASSFRGLDTGELFF
10	TRBV2	TRBJ1-2	.	.	TGTGCCAGCAGTGAAAGTGGCTACACCTTC	CASSESGYTF
15	TRBV5-6	TRBJ2-7	TRBD1	.	TGTGCCAGCAGCTTGGGGGACAGGGTGTACTACGAGCAGTACTTC	CASSLGDRVYYEQYF
15	TRBV18	TRBJ2-1	TRBD2	few	TGTGCCAGCTCAGAGACTAGCGGGATAGCCAATGAGCAGTTCTTC	CASSETSGIANEQFF
17	TRBV7-6	TRBJ2-2	TRBD2	.	TGTGCCAGCAGCTTCGCCGCAGCGGGGCCATACACCGGGGAGCTGTTTTTT	CASSFAAAGPYTGELFF
14	TRBV19	TRBJ1-1	.	.	TGTGCCAGTAGAGCAGAGATTACGAACACTGAAGCTTTCTTT	CASRAEITNTEAFF
16	TRBV25-1	TRBJ2-5	.	once	TGTGCCAGCAGTGCCCCCTCCTCCAGGGTTGAAGAGACCCAGTACTTC	CASSAPSSRVEETQYF
13	TRBV9	TRBJ2-7	TRBD1	.	TGTGCCAGCAGCCGGGACAGAACCTACGAGCAGTACTTC	CASSRDRTYEQYF
14	TRBV11-3	TRBJ2-7	.	.	TGTGCCAGCAGCTTAGTGGAGGGGGCAGGGGAGCAGTACTTC	CASSLVEGAGEQYF
13	TRBV7-2	TRBJ2-7	.	.	TGTGCCAGCAGCTTAGCATTCCGGTACGAGCAGTACTTC	CASSLAFRYEQYF
15	TRBV6-1	TRBJ2-1	TRBD2	.	TGTGCCAGCACCCTAGAGAGACTAGCGGGCAATGAGCAGTTCTTC	CASTLERLAGNEQFF
15	TRBV19	TRBJ2-5	TRBD1	.	TGTGCCAGTAGTAAGGGACAGACCTTCTCTGAGACCCAGTACTTC	CASSKGQTFSETQYF
17	TRBV7-3	TRBJ2-3	TRBD1	.	TGTGCCAGCAGCTTACGCGGGACAGGGGTCGACACAGATACGCAGTATTTT	CASSLRGTGVDTDTQYF
14	TRBV7-2	TRBJ2-7	TRBD2	.	TGTGCCAGCAGCTCGCTAGCGGGGGCCTACGAGCAGTACTTC	CASSSLAGAYEQYF
14	TRBV27	TRBJ2-5	TRBD2	.	TGTGCCAGCAGAACCCTAGCGGGAGGGGAGGCCCAGTACTTC	CASRTLAGGEAQYF
15	TRBV6-5	TRBJ1-2	.	.	TGTGCCAGCAGTTACTCAGGTCGGCAGAACTATGGCTACACCTTC	CASSYSGRQNYGYTF
18	TRBV5-8	TRBJ2-7	TRBD1	.	TGTGCCAGCAGCCCCCCCCGGGGACAGGGGACTGTGGTTTACGAGCAGTACTTC	CASSPPRGQGTVVYEQYF
16	TRBV7-3	TRBJ1-4	.	.	TGTGCCAGCAGCTTCAATTTAGGACACACTAATGAAAAACTGTTTTTT	CASSFNLGHTNEKLFF
14	TRBV6-5	TRBJ2-7	.	.	TGTGCCAGCAGTTACTCCGGAAGCTCCTACGAGCAGTACTTC	CASSYSGSSYEQYF
14	TRBV5-1	TRBJ2-1	TRBD2	.	TGCGCCAGCAGCCCGGGACTAGCGGAGAGTGAGCAGTTCTTC	CASSPGLAESEQFF
14	TRBV29-1	TRBJ2-3	TRBD1	.	TGCAGCGTTGAAAGGGGGCCTGGCGCAGATACGCAGTATTTT	CSVERGPGADTQYF
15	TRBV9	TRBJ2-2	.	.	TGTGCCAGCAGCTTTGGACGGGCGAACACCGGGGAGCTGTTTTTT	CASSFGRANTGELFF
15	TRBV9	TRBJ2-1	.	.	TGTGCCAGCAGCGTGGGACTTTCCCTTAACAATGAGCAGTTCTTC	CASSVGLSLNNEQFF
15	TRBV5-1	TRBJ2-2	TRBD1	.	TGCGCCAGCAGCTTGCAGGGGGCTATGGCCGGGGAGCTGTTTTTT	CASSLQGAMAGELFF
14	TRBV5-5	TRBJ2-3	.	.	TGTGCCAGCAGCTTGCAGGGGGGTAGGGATACGCAGTATTTT	CASSLQGGRDTQYF
11	TRBV6-1	TRBJ2-1	.	once	TGTGCCAGCAGTAATCTAGACGAGCAGTTCTTC	CASSNLDEQFF
11	TRBV2	TRBJ2-7	.	once	TGTGCCAGCAGCTGGGATTCCGAGCAGTACTTC	CASSWDSEQYF
14	TRBV9	TRBJ1-5	.	few	TGTGCCAGCAGCAAGGACCTTAGCAATCAGCCCCAGCATTTT	CASSKDLSNQPQHF
12	TRBV29-1	TRBJ2-5	.	.	TGCAGCGTTGAGAGACAGTTAGAGACCCAGTACTTC	CSVERQLETQYF
11	TRBV28	TRBJ2-7	.	.	TGTGCCAGCAGTTCTCAGGATAAGCAGTACTTC	CASSSQDKQYF